Presented here are 11 T cell receptor beta chains from one specimen sequenced in a study of shared clonotypes between healthy human individuals (dated by TCRdb to about 2020). The library was produced with the immunoSEQ multiplex PCR assay. In TCRdb, the immuneACCESS table is reduced to in-frame sequences with V and J assigned. These tables do not hold every clone; where another copy was compared, an unresolved V gene accounts for under half, and the others remain unexplained. This sample comprises about 2.3 million clones, roughly 90% of them detected only once. The ten largest clones represent about 0.41% of the sample. The sample consisted of naive CD4+ T cells from PBMCs. The sample's cell subset or site label, in plain terms: CD45RA+ positively selected. Every receptor here comes from a man between 18 and 35 years old in good health. Some clones in this sample may be carry-over from other donors' samples.

This sequence joins TRBV7-9 and TRBJ1-1; a weak D match, TRBD1 (6 bases). From germline, CDR1 is SEHNR and CDR2 FQNEAQ (reference sequence). V gave up 5 bases and J gave up 0 bases, with 13 bases separating them. The CDR3 length is 15 residues. The CDR3 loop reads CASSPRTAMNTEAFF. The CDR3 DNA follows: TGTGCCAGCAGCCCGAGGACAGCGATGAACACTGAAGCTTTCTTT.

The genes are TRBV29-1 and TRBJ2-1; 7 bases are shared with TRBD1. Germline-derived CDR1 and CDR2 are SQVTM and ANQGSEA. CDR3 length: 14 amino acids. V gave up 5 bases and J gave up 2 bases; unmatched junction bases: 6. The chain's CDR3 is CSVIRDRAYNEQFF. The CDR3 DNA sequence: TGCAGCGTTATACGGGACAGAGCCTACAATGAGCAGTTCTTC.

The chain is built from TRBV4-1 and TRBJ2-3; the match to TRBD1 covers 9 bases. The junction had 9 bases not matched to a gene; V was cut back by 4 bases and J by 4 bases. The CDR3 loop spans 16 amino acids. Germline values: CDR1 MGHRA, CDR2 YSYEKL. The CDR3 protein is CASSLSGQGWADTQYF. The CDR3 nucleotides read TGCGCCAGCAGCCTGAGCGGACAGGGGTGGGCAGATACGCAGTATTTT.

The chain couples TRBV2 to TRBJ1-1, with D possibly TRBD1 on 5 matching bases. Germline assignment: CDR1 SNHLY and CDR2 FYNNEI. The V and J ends lost 6 bases and 3 bases respectively, with 14 bases between them. This CDR3 region has 14 residues. DNA of the CDR3: TGTGCCAGCAGGGGGAAAGGGGATTACACTGAAGCTTTCTTT. It specifies CASRGKGDYTEAFF.

This clone occurred a few times. The V gene is TRBV6-1, the J gene TRBJ1-5; D gene ambiguous. V was shortened by 3 bases and J by 2 bases, with 8 bases between the two germline ends. Germline V gene lookup returns CDR1 MNHNS and CDR2 SASEGT. This CDR3 contains 14 residues. This CDR3 reads CASSDNSRNQPQHF. The CDR3, as DNA: TGTGCCAGCAGTGACAATAGCCGCAATCAGCCCCAGCATTTT.

CDR3 in amino acids: CASSGTLSSYEQYF. The CDR3 region has the DNA TGTGCCAGCAGTGGCACACTAAGCTCCTACGAGCAGTACTTC. V and J are TRBV2 and TRBJ2-7; no definite D call. The V gene lost 4 bases and the J gene lost 0 bases, with 10 bases spanning the gap. In germline, CDR1 is SNHLY, CDR2 FYNNEI. The CDR3 contains 14 residues.

This clone was seen just once. The V and J genes are TRBV2 and TRBJ2-3; 10 bases match TRBD2. Germline CDR1 and CDR2: SNHLY and FYNNEI. The CDR3 runs 16 residues. Trimming removed 6 bases from V and 0 bases from J; junction bases left unmatched: 6. CDR3: CASRPRTSGSTDTQYF. DNA for the CDR3: TGTGCCAGCAGGCCCAGGACTAGCGGAAGCACAGATACGCAGTATTTT.

As to this clone: This specimen includes other DNA sequences encoding the same CDR3. This rearrangement joins TRBV28 to TRBJ1-1; D is unclear. V lost 4 bases, J lost 4 bases, and 4 bases lay in between. The CDR3 covers 11 residues. Germline V CDR1 and CDR2: MDHEN, SYDVKM. The CDR3 reads CASSSGTEAFF. DNA for the CDR3: TGTGCCAGCAGTTCCGGCACTGAAGCTTTCTTT.

This clone has a single count. V is TRBV6-6 and J is TRBJ2-2, with D unresolved. V was shortened by 0 bases and J by 7 bases, with 6 bases between the two germline ends. The germline V gene has CDR1 MNHNY and CDR2 SVGAGI (reference sequence). The CDR3 spans 13 residues. CDR3: CASSYSLNGELFF. CDR3 bases: TGTGCCAGCAGTTACTCGCTCAACGGGGAGCTGTTTTTT.

The chain employs TRBV27 and TRBJ2-2, with D maybe TRBD1 (6 bases). Germline CDR1 is MNHEY and CDR2 is SMNVEV (reference sequence). The CDR3 is 15 residues long. V shed 6 bases and J shed 1 base, with 12 bases lying between them. The DNA of the CDR3 is TGTGCCAGCAGGACCAGGGGAGTGAACACCGGGGAGCTGTTTTTT. It yields the protein CASRTRGVNTGELFF.

The chain combines TRBV9 with TRBJ1-1, with 8 positions matching TRBD1. Germline loops: CDR1 SGDLS, CDR2 YYNGEE. V lost 0 bases, J lost 8 bases, and 6 bases stayed unmatched. The CDR3 is 14 residues long. The CDR3 here is CASSVDGQGGEAFF. CDR3 DNA: TGTGCCAGCAGCGTAGACGGACAGGGCGGGGAAGCTTTCTTT.